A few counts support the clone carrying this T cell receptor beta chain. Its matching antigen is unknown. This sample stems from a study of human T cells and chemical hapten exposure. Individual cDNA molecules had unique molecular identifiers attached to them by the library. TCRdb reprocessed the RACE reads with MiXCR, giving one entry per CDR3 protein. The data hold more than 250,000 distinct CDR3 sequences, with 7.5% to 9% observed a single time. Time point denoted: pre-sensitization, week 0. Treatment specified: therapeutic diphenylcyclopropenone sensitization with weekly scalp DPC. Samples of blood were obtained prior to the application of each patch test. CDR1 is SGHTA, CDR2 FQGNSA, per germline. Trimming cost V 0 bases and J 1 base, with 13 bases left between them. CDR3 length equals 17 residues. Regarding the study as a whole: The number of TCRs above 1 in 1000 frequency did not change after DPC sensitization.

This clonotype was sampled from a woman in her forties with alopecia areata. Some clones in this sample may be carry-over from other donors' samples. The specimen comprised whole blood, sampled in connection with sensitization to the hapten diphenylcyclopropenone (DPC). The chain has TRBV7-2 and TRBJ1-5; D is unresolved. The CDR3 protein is CASSLALEGRSNQPQHF. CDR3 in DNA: TGTGCCAGCAGCTTAGCGCTGGAGGGCAGAAGCAATCAGCCCCAGCATTTT.